This TCR beta chain derives from a study of blood T cell repertoires in COVID-19 (TCRdb year 2020). About the investigation overall: Samples covering the acute and convalescent phases of COVID-19 were provided by collaborators in the United States, Italy and Spain. The dataset comprised deeply sampled blood TCRbeta repertoires from subjects exposed to, actively infected with, or recovered from COVID-19. The repertoires were released in a freely available public database intended as a resource for research on the immune response to SARS-CoV-2. Sample metadata almost always included a de-identified subject ID, COVID-19 status, age in years and sex. HLA class I and class II types, where available, came from metadata supplied by the sample provider rather than from assay-based typing. The material from the prospective study consisted of cDNA or gDNA derived from T cells, B-cell-depleted T cells, or PBMCs. Samples were obtained from the ongoing ImmuneRACE study (first 160 participants) and from approximately 1,200 subjects provided by 6 global collaborators. What the research found in general, with its limitations: The amount of clinical and demographic metadata varied by source and participant and was provided uncurated.

TCRbeta CDR3 regions were amplified from genomic DNA using the immunoSEQ Assay, a bias-controlled multiplex PCR. In the original analysis: The number of nucleated cells in each sample was estimated from the amplification of reference gene primers within the assay. To quantify the absolute abundance of each unique TCRbeta CDR3 rearrangement, sequence reads were collapsed and filtered. For each sample, productive Simpson clonality was calculated by taking the square root of Simpson's diversity index across productive rearrangements. TCRdb mirrors the immuneACCESS table, restricted to in-frame sequences. Some clones are absent from its copies; in checked studies, under half trace to an unresolved V gene, and the reason for the others is unknown. The DNA was the basis for D and trimming; V, J and clone size are from that table. For this sample there are fewer than 250,000 clones; over 80% appear just once. Jointly, the top ten make up approximately 2.6% of the sample.

Details on this clone: No cognate antigen has been identified for it. Nothing much larger sits one base from this clone, and base qualities are not available.

Whole blood was collected in K2EDTA tubes by collaborating institutions according to the institutions' own protocols. Collaborator samples were shipped for TCRbeta analysis as frozen whole blood, isolated PBMCs, or DNA extracted from either sample type. From the germline V gene, CDR1 is MNHEY and CDR2 is SVGAGI. Unmatched junction bases come to 7, with V trimmed by 6 bases and J by 5 bases. The CDR3 starts with the cysteine, ends with the phenylalanine, and has 14 residues. This entry keeps only the CDR3 DNA: 42 bases, framed from base 1. The V and J genes are TRBV6-5 and TRBJ1-2, and 9 junction bases match TRBD1. The source of this sequence is a woman in her 70s with active or convalescent COVID-19. Source material: peripheral blood. The CDR3 protein: CASRIQGARYGYTF. The nucleotide sequence reads as follows: TGTGCCAGCAGGATACAGGGGGCTCGGTATGGCTACACCTTC.